This record concerns one T cell receptor beta chain sequence. The data belong to a study of blood T cell repertoires in COVID-19. As for the study in general: Spain, Italy and the United States supplied samples that represented acute and convalescent COVID-19.

This table comes from immunoSEQ multiplex PCR, and its TCRdb copy is limited to in-frame clones, with some not included. Altogether some 70,000 clones are present, about 80% being singletons, with the ten largest covering about 12%. Trimming cost V 3 bases and J 0 bases; bases outside gene matches: 6. CDR3 length: 17 residues. The germline V gene has CDR1 MNHEY and CDR2 SMNVEV (reference sequence). The rearrangement joins TRBV27 to TRBJ2-3; 10 bases match TRBD2. The sequenced material came from peripheral blood. The origin of this receptor is a human donor in a cohort sampled during active COVID-19. Written as DNA, the CDR3 is TGTGCCAGCAGTTTGACGAGCGGGGGGGCTAGCACAGATACGCAGTATTTT. This translates into CASSLTSGGASTDTQYF.